This is a list of T cell receptor beta chains from one sample in a study of T cell repertoires in cytomegalovirus infection. The antigens these receptors bind are not known. TCRdb reprocessed the reads via MiXCR and lists one record per CDR3 protein. The sample lists 640,000 or so distinct CDR3 sequences; around 30% were seen once. The source material was cultured PBMCs, sampled from culture after CMV antigen stimulation. The receptors were sampled from a human donor in good health (CMV status not recorded). Some clones in this sample may be carry-over from other donors' samples. Each CDR3 is given with its conserved first and last residue. A D gene is named only where the DNA matches it firmly. Not every row has a clone size; where given, it reads once, few, many or a size class.

j_gene: TRBJ1-2
abundance: -
d_gene: TRBD1
v_gene: TRBV11-2
CDR3aa: CASSRDSAYGYTF
CDR3nt: TGTGCCAGCAGCCGGGACAGCGCCTATGGCTACACCTTC

j_gene: TRBJ2-1
abundance: many
d_gene: TRBD2
v_gene: TRBV7-8
CDR3aa: CASSHIAGLAGINKGGDEQFF
CDR3nt: TGTGCCAGCAGCCACATCGCGGGACTAGCGGGGATAAACAAGGGGGGCGATGAGCAGTTCTTC

j_gene: TRBJ2-7
abundance: few
d_gene: TRBD2
v_gene: TRBV4-2
CDR3aa: CASSRSGGYSYEQYF
CDR3nt: TGTGCCAGCAGTCGTAGCGGGGGCTACTCCTACGAGCAGTACTTC

j_gene: TRBJ1-5
abundance: few
d_gene: TRBD1
v_gene: TRBV20-1
CDR3aa: CSARGVGGDQPQHF
CDR3nt: TGCAGTGCTAGAGGGGTAGGGGGCGATCAGCCCCAGCATTTT

j_gene: TRBJ2-4
abundance: -
d_gene: TRBD2
v_gene: TRBV7-2
CDR3aa: CASSSLGPSGIYF
CDR3nt: TGTGCCAGCAGCTCATTAGGGCCTAGCGGAATCTACTTC

j_gene: TRBJ1-1
abundance: few
d_gene: -
v_gene: TRBV6-6
CDR3aa: CASSLNRDTEAFF
CDR3nt: TGTGCCAGCAGTCTGAACAGGGACACTGAAGCTTTCTTT

j_gene: TRBJ2-7
abundance: many
d_gene: -
v_gene: TRBV7-2
CDR3aa: CASSQILGPYEQYF
CDR3nt: TGTGCCAGCAGCCAGATCCTGGGCCCCTACGAGCAGTACTTC

j_gene: TRBJ2-1
abundance: few
d_gene: TRBD2
v_gene: TRBV28
CDR3aa: CSSKESGGAGEQFF
CDR3nt: TGTTCTTCCAAGGAGAGCGGGGGGGCCGGTGAGCAGTTCTTC

j_gene: TRBJ1-2
abundance: -
d_gene: TRBD1
v_gene: TRBV2
CDR3aa: CASSGDRGSVGYTF
CDR3nt: TGTGCCAGCAGTGGGGACAGGGGTTCCGTTGGCTACACCTTC

j_gene: TRBJ2-4
abundance: few
d_gene: TRBD2
v_gene: TRBV28
CDR3aa: CASSFLAGTDLAKNIQYF
CDR3nt: TGTGCCAGCAGTTTCTTAGCGGGGACGGATTTGGCCAAAAACATTCAGTACTTC

j_gene: TRBJ2-1
abundance: -
d_gene: -
v_gene: TRBV7-9
CDR3aa: CASSLGGGFHEQFF
CDR3nt: TGTGCCAGCAGCTTAGGAGGCGGTTTCCATGAGCAGTTCTTC

j_gene: TRBJ1-4
abundance: few
d_gene: -
v_gene: TRBV12-3/TRBV12-4
CDR3aa: CASTSQGFYNEKLFF
CDR3nt: TGTGCCAGCACAAGCCAGGGGTTTTATAATGAAAAACTGTTTTTT

j_gene: TRBJ1-1
abundance: few
d_gene: -
v_gene: TRBV7-2
CDR3aa: CASSLARGVRTEAFF
CDR3nt: TGTGCCAGCAGCTTAGCGCGAGGAGTGCGGACTGAAGCTTTCTTT

j_gene: TRBJ1-1
abundance: many
d_gene: -
v_gene: TRBV7-2
CDR3aa: CASSPQGTPGWRAFF
CDR3nt: TGTGCCAGCAGCCCACAGGGAACCCCCGGTTGGCGAGCTTTCTTT

j_gene: TRBJ2-7
abundance: -
d_gene: -
v_gene: TRBV5-4
CDR3aa: CAGSVGTVSSYEQYF
CDR3nt: TGTGCCGGCAGCGTAGGGACGGTTAGCTCCTACGAGCAGTACTTC

j_gene: TRBJ2-2
abundance: few
d_gene: TRBD1
v_gene: TRBV6-2/TRBV6-3
CDR3aa: CASSHRGRNTGELFF
CDR3nt: TGTGCCAGCAGTCACAGGGGAAGGAACACCGGGGAGCTGTTTTTT

j_gene: TRBJ1-2
abundance: -
d_gene: TRBD1
v_gene: TRBV6-1
CDR3aa: CASRDRVYYGYTF
CDR3nt: TGTGCCAGCAGGGACAGGGTCTACTATGGCTACACCTTC

j_gene: TRBJ1-6
abundance: -
d_gene: -
v_gene: TRBV20-1
CDR3aa: CSARDHGDSPLHF
CDR3nt: TGCAGTGCTAGAGATCATGGTGATTCACCCCTCCACTTT

j_gene: TRBJ2-7
abundance: few
d_gene: TRBD2
v_gene: TRBV20-1
CDR3aa: CSATQSGSTYEQYF
CDR3nt: TGCAGTGCTACCCAAAGCGGGAGCACGTACGAGCAGTACTTC

j_gene: TRBJ1-6
abundance: few
d_gene: TRBD1
v_gene: TRBV5-4
CDR3aa: CASSLGGGTGVYAADSPLHF
CDR3nt: TGTGCCAGCAGCTTGGGAGGCGGGACAGGGGTTTACGCTGCTGATTCACCCCTCCACTTT